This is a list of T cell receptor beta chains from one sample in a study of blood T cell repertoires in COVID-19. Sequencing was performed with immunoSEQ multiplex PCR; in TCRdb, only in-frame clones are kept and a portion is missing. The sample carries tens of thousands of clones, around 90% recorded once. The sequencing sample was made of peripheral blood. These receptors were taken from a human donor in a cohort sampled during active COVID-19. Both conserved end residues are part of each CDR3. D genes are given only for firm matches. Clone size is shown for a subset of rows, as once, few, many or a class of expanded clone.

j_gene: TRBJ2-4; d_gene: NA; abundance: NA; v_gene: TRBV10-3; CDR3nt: TGTGCCACAAGACAGACCCTAGCCAAAAACATTCAGTACTTC; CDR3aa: CATRQTLAKNIQYF
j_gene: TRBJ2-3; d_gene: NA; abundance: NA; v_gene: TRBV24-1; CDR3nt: TGTGCCACCAGTGATGGGAGTGTGGGGTCCAGCACAGATACGCAGTATTTT; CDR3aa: CATSDGSVGSSTDTQYF
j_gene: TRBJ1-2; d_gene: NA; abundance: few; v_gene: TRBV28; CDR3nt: TGTGCCAGCAGTTTGGTCTCCCCATCGGTCACCTTC; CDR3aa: CASSLVSPSVTF
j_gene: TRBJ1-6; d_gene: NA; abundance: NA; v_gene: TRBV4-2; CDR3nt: TGTGCCAGCAGCGGGGGGAGCTCCTATAATTCACCCCTCCACTTT; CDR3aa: CASSGGSSYNSPLHF
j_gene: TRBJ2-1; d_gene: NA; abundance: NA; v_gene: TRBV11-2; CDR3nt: TGTGCCAGCAGCCCCCGCAATGAGCAGTTCTTC; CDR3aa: CASSPRNEQFF
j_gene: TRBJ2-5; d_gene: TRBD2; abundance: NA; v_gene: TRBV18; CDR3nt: TGTGCCAGCTCACCGGGAGCCTTCGGGGGGGCTATGGAGACCCAGTACTTC; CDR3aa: CASSPGAFGGAMETQYF
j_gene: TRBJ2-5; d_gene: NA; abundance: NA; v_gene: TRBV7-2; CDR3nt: TGTGCCAGCAGCTTAGGGGGCCTAGCGGAGACCCAGTACTTC; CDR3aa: CASSLGGLAETQYF
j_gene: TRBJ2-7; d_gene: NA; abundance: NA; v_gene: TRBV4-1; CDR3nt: TGCGCCAGCAGCCTGCAAGAGGCCGACGAGCAGTACTTC; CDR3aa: CASSLQEADEQYF
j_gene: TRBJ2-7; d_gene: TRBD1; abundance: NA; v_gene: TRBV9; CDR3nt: TGTGCCAGCAGCGAGGGTCCGGGACAGAGCTACGAGCAGTACTTC; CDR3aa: CASSEGPGQSYEQYF
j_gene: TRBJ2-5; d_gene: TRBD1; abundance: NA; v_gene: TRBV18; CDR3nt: TGTGCCAGCTCACCACCGGGACAGGGGGCGTTGGAGACCCAGTACTTC; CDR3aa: CASSPPGQGALETQYF
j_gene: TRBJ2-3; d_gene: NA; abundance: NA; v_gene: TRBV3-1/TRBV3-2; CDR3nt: TGTGCCAGCAGTAGTCTCGTGGGCACAGATACGCAGTATTTT; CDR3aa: CASSSLVGTDTQYF
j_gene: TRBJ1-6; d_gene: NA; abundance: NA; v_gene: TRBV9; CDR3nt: TGTGCCAGCAGCGTAGCTACCTATAATTCACCCCTCCACTTT; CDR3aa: CASSVATYNSPLHF
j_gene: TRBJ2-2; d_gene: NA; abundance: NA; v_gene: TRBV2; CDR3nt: TGTGCCAGCAGTGGGGCAGTGAACACCGGGGAGCTGTTTTTT; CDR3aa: CASSGAVNTGELFF
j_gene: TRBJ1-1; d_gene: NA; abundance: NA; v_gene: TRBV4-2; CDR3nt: TGTGCCAGCAGCCAAGTCGGGTGGGAGAGCACTGAAGCTTTCTTT; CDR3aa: CASSQVGWESTEAFF
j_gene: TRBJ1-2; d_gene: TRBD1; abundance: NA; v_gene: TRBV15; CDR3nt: TGTGCCACCAGCAGAGATCGACAGGGATCTGGCTACACCTTC; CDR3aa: CATSRDRQGSGYTF
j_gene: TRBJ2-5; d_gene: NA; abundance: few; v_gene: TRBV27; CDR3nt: TGTGCCAGTAGCAGGGGGGAAGAAGAGACCCAGTACTTC; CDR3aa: CASSRGEEETQYF
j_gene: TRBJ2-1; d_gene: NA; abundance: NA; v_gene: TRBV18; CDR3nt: TGTGCCAGCTCACCACCGGTTAGCGCGAGCTCCTACAATGAGCAGTTCTTC; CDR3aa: CASSPPVSASSYNEQFF
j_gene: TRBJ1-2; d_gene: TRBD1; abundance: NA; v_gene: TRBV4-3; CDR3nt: TGCGCCAGCAGCCAAGATCGGGACAGGGGGCTTGGCTACACCTTC; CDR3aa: CASSQDRDRGLGYTF
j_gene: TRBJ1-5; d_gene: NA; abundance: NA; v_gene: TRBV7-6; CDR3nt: TGTGCCAGCAGCTCCAATAATCAGCCCCAGCATTTT; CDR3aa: CASSSNNQPQHF
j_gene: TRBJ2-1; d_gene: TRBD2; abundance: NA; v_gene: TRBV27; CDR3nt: TGTGCCAGCAGCCTTCAGCGGGGGGCCAACAATGAGCAGTTCTTC; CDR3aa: CASSLQRGANNEQFF
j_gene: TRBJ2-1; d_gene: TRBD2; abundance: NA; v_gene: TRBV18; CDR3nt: TGTGCCAGCTCAATCACTAGCGGAGTTACCTACAATGAGCAGTTCTTC; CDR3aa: CASSITSGVTYNEQFF
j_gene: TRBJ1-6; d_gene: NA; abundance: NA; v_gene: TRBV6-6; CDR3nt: TGTGCCAGCAGTTACACACAGGCGGATAATTCACCCCTCCACTTT; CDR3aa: CASSYTQADNSPLHF
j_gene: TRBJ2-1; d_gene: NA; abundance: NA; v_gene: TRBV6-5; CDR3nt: TGTGCCAGCAGTTTAGACCCCAGGGGGGCCAATGAGCAGTTCTTC; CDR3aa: CASSLDPRGANEQFF
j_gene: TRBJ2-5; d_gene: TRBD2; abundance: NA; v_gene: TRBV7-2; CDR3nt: TGTGCCAGCAGCCAAGGACTAGCGGGGTGGCAAGAGACCCAGTACTTC; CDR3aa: CASSQGLAGWQETQYF
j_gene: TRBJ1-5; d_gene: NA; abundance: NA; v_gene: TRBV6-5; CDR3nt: TGTGCCGCCACCCCCGGACTCAATCAGCCCCAGCATTTT; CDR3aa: CAATPGLNQPQHF
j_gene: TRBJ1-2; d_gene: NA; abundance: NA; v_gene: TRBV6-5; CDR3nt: TGTGCCAGCAGTTACTCCGGGTTCGGGCGGGATGGCTACACCTTC; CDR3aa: CASSYSGFGRDGYTF
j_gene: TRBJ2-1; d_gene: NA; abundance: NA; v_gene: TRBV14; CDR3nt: TGTGCCAGCAGCCATGACCGGGAGACCTACAATGAGCAGTTCTTC; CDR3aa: CASSHDRETYNEQFF
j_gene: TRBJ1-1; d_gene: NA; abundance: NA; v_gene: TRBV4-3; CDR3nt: TGCGCCAGCAGCCAAGATCAGGGAGGCACTGAAGCTTTCTTT; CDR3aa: CASSQDQGGTEAFF
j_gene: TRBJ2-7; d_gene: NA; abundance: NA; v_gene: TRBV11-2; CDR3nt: TGTGCCAGCAGCTTAGGAGGAGTCCAGCAGTACTTC; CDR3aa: CASSLGGVQQYF
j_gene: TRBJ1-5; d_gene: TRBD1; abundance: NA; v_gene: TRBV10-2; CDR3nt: TGCGCCAGCAGAGGAGGGACAGGGAATAGGCCCCAGCATTTT; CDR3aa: CASRGGTGNRPQHF
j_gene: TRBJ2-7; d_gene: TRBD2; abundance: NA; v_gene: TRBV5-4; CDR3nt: TGTGCCAGCAGCTTGGTAGGGCTAGCGGGTCGAGGGGCATCCTACGAGCAGTACTTC; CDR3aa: CASSLVGLAGRGASYEQYF
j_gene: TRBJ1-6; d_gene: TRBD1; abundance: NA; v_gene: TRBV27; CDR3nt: TGTGCCAGCAGTCAGGGGGCAGGGTCACCCCTCCACTTT; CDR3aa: CASSQGAGSPLHF
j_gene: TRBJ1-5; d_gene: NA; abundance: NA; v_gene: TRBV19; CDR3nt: TGTGCCAGTGGCCCCAACGGGATTAGCAATCAGCCCCAGCATTTT; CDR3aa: CASGPNGISNQPQHF
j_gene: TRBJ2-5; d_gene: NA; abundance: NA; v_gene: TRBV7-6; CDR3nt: TGTGCCAGCAGCTTAGGCCCGGCAGCGGGCCTCCAAGAGACCCAGTACTTC; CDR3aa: CASSLGPAAGLQETQYF
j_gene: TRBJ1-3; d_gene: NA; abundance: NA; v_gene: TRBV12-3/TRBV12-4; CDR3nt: TGTGCCAGCAATAACAGGGCTGGAAACACCATATATTTT; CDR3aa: CASNNRAGNTIYF
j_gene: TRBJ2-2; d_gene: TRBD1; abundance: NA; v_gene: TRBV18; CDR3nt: TGTGCCAGCTCATCCCTCTACAGGGGGATCGGGGAGCTGTTTTTT; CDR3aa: CASSSLYRGIGELFF
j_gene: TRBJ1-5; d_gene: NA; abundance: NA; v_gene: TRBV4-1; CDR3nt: TGCGCCAGCAGCCAAGAAGGCCAGGGAGGAAATCAGCCCCAGCATTTT; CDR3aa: CASSQEGQGGNQPQHF
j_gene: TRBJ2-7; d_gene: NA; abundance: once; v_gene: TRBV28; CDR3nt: TGTGCCAGCCCTCTTATGAGGGGGATCCCCTTCTACGAGCAGTACTTC; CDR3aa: CASPLMRGIPFYEQYF
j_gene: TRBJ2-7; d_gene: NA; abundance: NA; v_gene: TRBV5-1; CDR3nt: TGCGCCAGCAGCTACCGGGACACTGGGACCTACGAGCAGTACTTC; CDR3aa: CASSYRDTGTYEQYF
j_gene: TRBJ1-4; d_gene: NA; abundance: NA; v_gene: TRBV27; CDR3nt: TGTGCCAGCAGTTTAAGTGGGCAGACGAATGAAAAACTGTTTTTT; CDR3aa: CASSLSGQTNEKLFF
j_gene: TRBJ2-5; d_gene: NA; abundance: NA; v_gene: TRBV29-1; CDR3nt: TGCAGCGTTGATGGGGGCCGGGGCGGGGAGACCCAGTACTTC; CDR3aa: CSVDGGRGGETQYF
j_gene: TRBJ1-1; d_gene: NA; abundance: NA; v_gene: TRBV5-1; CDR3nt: TGCGCCAGCACGGGGGTGAGTCGCACTGAAGCTTTCTTT; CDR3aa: CASTGVSRTEAFF
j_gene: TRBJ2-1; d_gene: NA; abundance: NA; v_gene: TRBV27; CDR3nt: TGTGCCAGCAGTCTTCCCCAGCAGGGTGGGTACAATGAGCAGTTCTTC; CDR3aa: CASSLPQQGGYNEQFF
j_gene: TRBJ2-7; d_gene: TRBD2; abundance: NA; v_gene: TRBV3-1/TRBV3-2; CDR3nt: TGTGCCAGCAGCCAATCGCGGGGGGCCATCTCCTACGAGCAGTACTTC; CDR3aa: CASSQSRGAISYEQYF
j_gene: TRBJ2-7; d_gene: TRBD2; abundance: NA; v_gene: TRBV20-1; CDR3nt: TGCAGTGCGGGACTAGGGTGGTCCTTC; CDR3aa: CSAGLGWSF
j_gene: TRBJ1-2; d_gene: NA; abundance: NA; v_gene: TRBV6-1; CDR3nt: TGTGCCAGCAGTGAACGGTCAGGGGATGATGGCTACACCTTC; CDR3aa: CASSERSGDDGYTF
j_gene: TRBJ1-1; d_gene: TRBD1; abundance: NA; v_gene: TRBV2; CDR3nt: TGTGCCAGCAGTGAAGCGCTTCATGGGACAGGGGTGAACACTGAAGCTTTCTTT; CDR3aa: CASSEALHGTGVNTEAFF
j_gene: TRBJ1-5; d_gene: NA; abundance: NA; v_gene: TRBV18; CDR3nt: TGTGCCAGCTCACCGGCCACAGGTCGGAAGGCCAATCAGCCCCAGCATTTT; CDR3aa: CASSPATGRKANQPQHF
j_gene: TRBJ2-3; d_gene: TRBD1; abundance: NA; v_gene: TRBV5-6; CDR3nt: TGTGCCAGCAGCTTACCCGGGACAGCCACTGGCACAGATACGCAGTATTTT; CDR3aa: CASSLPGTATGTDTQYF
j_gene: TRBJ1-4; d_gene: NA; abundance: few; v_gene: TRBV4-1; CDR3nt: TGCGCCAGCAGCCAAGATTGGGGAGGGCAGGGAGCTAATGAAAAACTGTTTTTT; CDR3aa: CASSQDWGGQGANEKLFF
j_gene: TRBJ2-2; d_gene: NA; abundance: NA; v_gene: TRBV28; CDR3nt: TGTGCCAGCAGTTTTAACTGGGAGCTGTTTTTT; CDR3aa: CASSFNWELFF
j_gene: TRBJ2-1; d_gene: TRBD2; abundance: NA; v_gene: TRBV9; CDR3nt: TGTGCCAGCAGCGTCGCTAGCGGGGGGAACAATGAGCAGTTCTTC; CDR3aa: CASSVASGGNNEQFF
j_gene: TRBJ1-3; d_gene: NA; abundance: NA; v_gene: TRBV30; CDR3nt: TGTGCCTGGAGAATGGGGACATCTGGAAACACCATATATTTT; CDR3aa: CAWRMGTSGNTIYF